Here is one T cell receptor (beta chain) with its context. In the original analysis: Estimates of nucleated cell counts were drawn from the amplification of reference gene primers. The protocol was immunoSEQ multiplex PCR, while the TCRdb copy is restricted to in-frame clones and leaves out a portion. V, J and clone size are taken as reported in that table, and D and trimming were inferred from the DNA itself. The sample records fewer than 350,000 clones, about nine tenths being singletons. The sample belongs to a study of blood T cell repertoires in COVID-19. This clonotype originated in a woman in her twenties or thirties with COVID-19, enrolled during active disease. Material for sequencing was peripheral blood.

The CDR3 DNA reads as TGTGCCAGCTCACCGGGACAGCCTAATCAGCCCCAGCATTTT. This translates into CASSPGQPNQPQHF. The chain joins TRBV18 to TRBJ1-5; 7 nucleotides align to TRBD1. V was pared by 3 bases and J by 4 bases, with 3 bases of the junction left unmatched. This CDR3 region has 14 residues. Germline V gene sequence: CDR1 KGHSH, CDR2 LQKENI.